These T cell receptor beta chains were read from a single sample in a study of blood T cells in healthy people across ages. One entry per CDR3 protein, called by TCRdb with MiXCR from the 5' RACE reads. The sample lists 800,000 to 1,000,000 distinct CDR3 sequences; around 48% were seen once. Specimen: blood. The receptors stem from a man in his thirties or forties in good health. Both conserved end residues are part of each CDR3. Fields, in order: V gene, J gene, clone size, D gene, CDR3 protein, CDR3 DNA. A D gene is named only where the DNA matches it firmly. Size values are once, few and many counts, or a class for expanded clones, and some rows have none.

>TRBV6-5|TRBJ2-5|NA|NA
CASSPDWVRRETQYF
TGTGCCAGCAGCCCCGATTGGGTTAGAAGAGAGACCCAGTACTTC
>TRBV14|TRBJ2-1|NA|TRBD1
CASSQFDRGRKFF
TGTGCCAGCAGCCAGTTCGACAGGGGTAGGAAGTTCTTC
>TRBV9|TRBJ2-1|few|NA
CATTKGGTENNEQFF
TGTGCCACCACTAAAGGCGGGACAGAGAACAATGAGCAGTTCTTC
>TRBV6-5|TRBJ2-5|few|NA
CASSYPTQYF
TGTGCCAGCAGTTACCCGACCCAGTACTTC
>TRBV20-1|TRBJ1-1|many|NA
CSASLGASDTEAFF
TGCAGTGCTAGCCTGGGGGCCTCGGACACTGAAGCTTTCTTT
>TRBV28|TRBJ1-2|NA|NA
CASSLRGVDYGYTF
TGTGCCAGCAGTTTAAGGGGAGTTGACTATGGCTACACCTTC
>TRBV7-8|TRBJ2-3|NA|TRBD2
CASSLGGGAFADTQYF
TGTGCCAGCAGCTTAGGCGGGGGGGCGTTCGCAGATACGCAGTATTTT
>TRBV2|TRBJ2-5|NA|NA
CASSVVGLETQYF
TGTGCCAGCAGTGTAGTGGGTTTAGAGACCCAGTACTTC
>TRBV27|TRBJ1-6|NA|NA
CASSPNRLNSPLHF
TGTGCCAGCAGCCCTAATCGCCTGAATTCACCCCTCCACTTT
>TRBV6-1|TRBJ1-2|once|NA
CASLEGSGYGYTF
TGTGCCAGCCTAGAGGGATCGGGCTATGGCTACACCTTC
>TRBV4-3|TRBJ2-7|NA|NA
CASSQQQGLSYEQYF
TGCGCCAGCAGCCAACAACAGGGCCTCTCCTACGAGCAGTACTTC
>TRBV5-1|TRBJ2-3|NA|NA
CASSLGGKGVDTQYF
TGCGCCAGCAGCTTGGGTGGCAAGGGGGTAGATACGCAGTATTTT
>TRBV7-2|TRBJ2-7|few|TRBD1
CASSHPRGQNYEQYF
TGTGCCAGCAGTCACCCCCGGGGACAGAACTACGAGCAGTACTTC
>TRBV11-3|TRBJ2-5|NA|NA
CASSLVGGPYNEQYF
TGTGCCAGCAGCTTAGTGGGGGGGCCTTACAATGAGCAGTACTTC
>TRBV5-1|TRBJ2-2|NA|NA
CASSPELHLNTGELFF
TGCGCCAGCAGCCCAGAGTTACACCTGAACACCGGGGAGCTGTTTTTT
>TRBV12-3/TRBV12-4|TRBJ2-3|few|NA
CASSFLAGTAGLTDTQYF
TGTGCCAGCAGTTTTTTGGCGGGGACCGCGGGACTGACAGATACGCAGTATTTT
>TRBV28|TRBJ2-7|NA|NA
CASSVPSPGKESYEQYF
TGTGCCAGCAGTGTTCCCTCTCCGGGTAAGGAAAGCTACGAGCAGTACTTC